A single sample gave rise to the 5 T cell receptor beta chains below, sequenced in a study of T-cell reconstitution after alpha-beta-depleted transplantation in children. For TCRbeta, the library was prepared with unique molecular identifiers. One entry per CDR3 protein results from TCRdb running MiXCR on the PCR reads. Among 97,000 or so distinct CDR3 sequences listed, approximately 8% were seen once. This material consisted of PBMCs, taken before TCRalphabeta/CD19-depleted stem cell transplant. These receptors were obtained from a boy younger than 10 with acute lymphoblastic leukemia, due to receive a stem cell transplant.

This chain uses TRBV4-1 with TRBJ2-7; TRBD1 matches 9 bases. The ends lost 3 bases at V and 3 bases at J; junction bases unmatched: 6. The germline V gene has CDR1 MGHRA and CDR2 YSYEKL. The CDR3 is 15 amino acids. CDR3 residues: CASSQAGTGIYEQYF. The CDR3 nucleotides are TGCGCCAGCAGCCAGGCCGGGACAGGGATCTACGAGCAGTACTTC.

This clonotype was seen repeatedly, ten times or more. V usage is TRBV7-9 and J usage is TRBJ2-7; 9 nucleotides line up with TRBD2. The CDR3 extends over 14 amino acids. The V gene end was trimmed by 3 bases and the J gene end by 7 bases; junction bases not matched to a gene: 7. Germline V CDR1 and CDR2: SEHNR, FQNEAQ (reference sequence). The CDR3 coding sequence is TGTGCCAGCAGCTTTAGCGGGGGCGGCTGGGAGCAGTACTTC. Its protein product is CASSFSGGGWEQYF.

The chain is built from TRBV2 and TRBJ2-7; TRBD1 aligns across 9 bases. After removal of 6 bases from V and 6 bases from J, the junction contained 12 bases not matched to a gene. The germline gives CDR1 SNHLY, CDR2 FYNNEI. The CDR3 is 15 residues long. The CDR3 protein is CASRALDRGVGEQYF. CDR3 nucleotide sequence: TGTGCCAGCAGGGCGCTGGACAGGGGTGTCGGCGAGCAGTACTTC.

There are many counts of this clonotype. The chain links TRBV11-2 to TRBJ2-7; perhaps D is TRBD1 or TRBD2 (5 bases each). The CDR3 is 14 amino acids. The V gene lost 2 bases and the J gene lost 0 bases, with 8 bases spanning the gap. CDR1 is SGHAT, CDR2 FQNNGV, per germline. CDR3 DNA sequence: TGTGCCAGCAGCTTACGGGGCCTCTCCTACGAGCAGTACTTC. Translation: CASSLRGLSYEQYF.

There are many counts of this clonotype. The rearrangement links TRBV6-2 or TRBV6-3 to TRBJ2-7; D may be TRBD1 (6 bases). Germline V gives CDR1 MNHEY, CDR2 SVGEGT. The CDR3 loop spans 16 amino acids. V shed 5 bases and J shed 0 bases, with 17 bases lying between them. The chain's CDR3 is CASSRGGSPFSYEQYF. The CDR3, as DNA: TGTGCCAGCAGTCGAGGGGGTTCCCCCTTCTCCTACGAGCAGTACTTC.